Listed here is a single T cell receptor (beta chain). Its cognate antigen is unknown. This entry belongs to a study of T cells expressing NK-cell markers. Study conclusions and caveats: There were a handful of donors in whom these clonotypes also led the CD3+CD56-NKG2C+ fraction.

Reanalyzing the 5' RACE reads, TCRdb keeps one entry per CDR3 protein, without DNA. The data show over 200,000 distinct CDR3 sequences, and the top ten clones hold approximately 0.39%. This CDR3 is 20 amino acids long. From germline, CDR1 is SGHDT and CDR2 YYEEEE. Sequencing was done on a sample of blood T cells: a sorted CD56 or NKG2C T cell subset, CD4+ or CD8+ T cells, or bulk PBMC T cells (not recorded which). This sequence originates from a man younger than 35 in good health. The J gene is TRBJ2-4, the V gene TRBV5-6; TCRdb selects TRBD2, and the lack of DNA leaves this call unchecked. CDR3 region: CASSSKSLAGYQTAKNIQYF. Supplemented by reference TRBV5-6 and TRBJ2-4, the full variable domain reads DAGVTQSPTHLIKTRGQQVTLRCSPKSGHDTVSWYQQALGQGPQFIFQYYEEEERQRGNFPDRFSGHQFPNYSSELNVNALLLGDSALYLCASSSKSLAGYQTAKNIQYFGAGTRLSVL.